The entry that follows covers one T cell receptor (beta chain) sequence. The data were obtained in a study of CD8 T cells in Susac syndrome. Germline-derived CDR1 and CDR2 are SQVTM and ANQGSEA. The CDR3 is 12 amino acids. Trimming left V 3 bases short and J 8 bases short, with 13 bases between. RNA in amounts of roughly 0.5 to 1 ug was reverse transcribed with random hexamers. Each CDR3 protein gets one entry after TCRdb re-called the immunoSEQ multiplex PCR reads with MiXCR. The sample lists some 100,000 distinct CDR3 sequences; around 97% were seen once. The receptor was isolated from a human donor in good health. Sequencing was performed on CD4+ T cells from PBMCs. The chain links TRBV29-1 to TRBJ1-2; D uncertain. CDR3 nucleotides: TGCAGCGTTGACGAGATTGGTTTGGGCTACACCTTC. This encodes CSVDEIGLGYTF.